The sample holds one count of the clone carrying this TCR beta chain. This sample is part of a study of blood T cell repertoires in COVID-19. Whole-study context: The cDNA or gDNA used as material had been derived from T cells, B-cell-depleted T cells, or PBMCs.

Germline CDR1 SGHAT, CDR2 FQNNGV. The length of the CDR3 is 15 residues. Trimming cost V 1 base and J 6 bases, with 13 bases left between them. As originally analysed: Researchers report that nucleated cell counts were estimated from reference gene primer amplification. TCRdb's copy holds only in-frame clones and misses some; the assay was immunoSEQ multiplex PCR. From that table come the V and J calls and clone size; the DNA was used to work out D and trimming. The data show a few hundred thousand clones, 85% to 90% seen once. The rearrangement links TRBV11-2 to TRBJ2-1; tentative D call: TRBD2 (7 bases). The TCR sequence derives from a woman in her 30s with COVID-19, enrolled during active disease. The sample taken for sequencing was peripheral blood. The CDR3 sequence is CASSLGRGAPNEQFF. The CDR3 DNA is TGTGCCAGCAGCTTAGGACGGGGGGCACCCAATGAGCAGTTCTTC.